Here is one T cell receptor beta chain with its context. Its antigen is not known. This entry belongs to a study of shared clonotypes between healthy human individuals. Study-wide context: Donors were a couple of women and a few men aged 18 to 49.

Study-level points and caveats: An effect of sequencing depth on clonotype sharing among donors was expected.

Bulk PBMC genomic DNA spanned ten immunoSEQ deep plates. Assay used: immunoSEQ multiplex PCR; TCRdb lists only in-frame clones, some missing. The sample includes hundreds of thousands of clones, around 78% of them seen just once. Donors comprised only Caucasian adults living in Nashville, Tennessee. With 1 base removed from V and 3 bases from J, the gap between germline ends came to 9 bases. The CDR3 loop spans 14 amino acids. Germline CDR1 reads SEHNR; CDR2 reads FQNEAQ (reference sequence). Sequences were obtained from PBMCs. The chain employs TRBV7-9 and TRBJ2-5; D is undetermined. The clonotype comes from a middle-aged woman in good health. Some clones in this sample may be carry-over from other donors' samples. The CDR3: CASSLVALEETQYF. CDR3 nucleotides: TGTGCCAGCAGCTTAGTGGCCCTGGAAGAGACCCAGTACTTC.